The T cell receptor (beta chain) under discussion was sequenced for a study of blood T cell repertoires in COVID-19. The ends lost 5 bases at V and 4 bases at J; junction bases unmatched: 8. Per germline, CDR1 SGHTA and CDR2 FQGTGA. This CDR3 region has 16 residues. Produced via immunoSEQ multiplex PCR; TCRdb's table is partial and in-frame only. The data hold roughly 480,000 clones, with roughly 87% observed a single time. This clonotype originated in a man between 18 and 35 years old with COVID-19, enrolled during active disease. Sample: peripheral blood. The chain couples TRBV7-3 to TRBJ2-2, with TRBD2 matching 9 bases. CDR3 coding DNA: TGTGCCAGCAGCCCGATGACTAGCGGCTCCACCGGGGAGCTGTTTTTT. Amino acids: CASSPMTSGSTGELFF.